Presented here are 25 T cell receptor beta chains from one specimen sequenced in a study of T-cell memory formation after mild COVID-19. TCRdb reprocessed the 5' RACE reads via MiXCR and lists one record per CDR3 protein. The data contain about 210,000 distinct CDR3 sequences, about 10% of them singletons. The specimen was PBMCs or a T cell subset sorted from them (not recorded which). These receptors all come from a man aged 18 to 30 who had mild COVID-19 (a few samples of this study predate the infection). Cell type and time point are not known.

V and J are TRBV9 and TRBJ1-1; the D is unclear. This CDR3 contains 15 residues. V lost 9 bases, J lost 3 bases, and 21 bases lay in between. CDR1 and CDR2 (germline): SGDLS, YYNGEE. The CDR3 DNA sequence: TGTGCCACCACGAAGGAAGGAGATATGGACACTGAAGCTTTCTTT. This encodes CATTKEGDMDTEAFF.

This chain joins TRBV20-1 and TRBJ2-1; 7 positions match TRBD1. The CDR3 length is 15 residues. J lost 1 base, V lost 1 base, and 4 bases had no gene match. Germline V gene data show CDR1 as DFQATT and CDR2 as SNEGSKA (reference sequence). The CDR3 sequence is CSARGTGGSYNEQFF. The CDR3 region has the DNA TGCAGTGCTAGAGGGACAGGCGGGTCCTACAATGAGCAGTTCTTC.

DNA for the CDR3: TGTGCCAGCAGCGTAGAAGTAGCGACATACAATGAGCAGTTCTTC. It translates to CASSVEVATYNEQFF. The chain has TRBV9 and TRBJ2-1; possibly TRBD2 for D (5 bases). The CDR3 contains 15 residues. Germline assignment: CDR1 SGDLS and CDR2 YYNGEE. V was clipped by 0 bases and J by 4 bases, with 11 bases between them.

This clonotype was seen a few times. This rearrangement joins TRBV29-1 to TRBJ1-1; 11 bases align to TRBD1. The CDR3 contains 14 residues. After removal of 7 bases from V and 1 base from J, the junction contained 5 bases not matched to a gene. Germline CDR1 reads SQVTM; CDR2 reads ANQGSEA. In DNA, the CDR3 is TGCAGCGCCGGACAGGGGGCGACGAACACTGAAGCTTTCTTT. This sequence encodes CSAGQGATNTEAFF.

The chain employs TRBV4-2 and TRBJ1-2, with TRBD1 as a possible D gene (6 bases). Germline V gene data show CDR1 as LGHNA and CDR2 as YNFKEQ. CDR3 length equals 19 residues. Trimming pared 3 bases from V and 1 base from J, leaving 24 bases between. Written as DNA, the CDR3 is TGTGCCAGCAGCCAGCCCTACCCTCGGGACAAACATAGTAACTATGGCTACACCTTC. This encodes CASSQPYPRDKHSNYGYTF.

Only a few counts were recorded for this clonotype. The CDR3 coding sequence is TGTGCCAGCAGCTCAACACCGTTCTCTGAAGCTTTCTTT. Translation: CASSSTPFSEAFF. The chain joins TRBV7-2 to TRBJ1-1, with no clear D. The V gene's germline CDR1 is SGHTA and CDR2 FQGNSA. The V end lost 4 bases, the J end lost 6 bases, and 12 bases lay between the germline ends. The CDR3 has 13 residues. The variable domain in full, completed from reference TRBV7-2 and TRBJ1-1, reads GAGVSQSPSNKVTEKGKDVELRCDPISGHTALYWYRQSLGQGLEFLIYFQGNSAPDKSGLPSDRFSAERTGGSVSTLTIQRTQQEDSAVYLCASSSTPFSEAFFGQGTRLTVV.

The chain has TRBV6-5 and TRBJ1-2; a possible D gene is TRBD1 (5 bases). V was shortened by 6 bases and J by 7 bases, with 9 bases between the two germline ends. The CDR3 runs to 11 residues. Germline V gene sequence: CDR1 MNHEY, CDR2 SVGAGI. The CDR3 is CASRQGSGYTF. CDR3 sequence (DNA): TGTGCCAGCAGGCAGGGCTCTGGCTACACCTTC.

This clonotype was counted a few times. The CDR3 here is CASSWVGRGHNEQFF. The CDR3 DNA is TGTGCCAGTAGTTGGGTTGGGAGAGGGCACAATGAGCAGTTCTTC. The chain couples TRBV19 to TRBJ2-1; TRBD2 is a possible D gene (5 bases). The length of the CDR3 is 15 residues. Trimming pared 5 bases from V and 5 bases from J, leaving 16 bases between. The germline CDR1 and CDR2 sequences are LNHDA and SQIVND (reference sequence).

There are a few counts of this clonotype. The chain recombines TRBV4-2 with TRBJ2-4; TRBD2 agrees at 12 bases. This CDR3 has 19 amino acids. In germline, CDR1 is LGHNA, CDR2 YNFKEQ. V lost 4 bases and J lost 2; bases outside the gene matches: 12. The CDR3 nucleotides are TGTGCCAGCAGCCTCTCACTAGCGGGGGGCATTTCGACCAAAAACATTCAGTACTTC. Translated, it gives CASSLSLAGGISTKNIQYF.

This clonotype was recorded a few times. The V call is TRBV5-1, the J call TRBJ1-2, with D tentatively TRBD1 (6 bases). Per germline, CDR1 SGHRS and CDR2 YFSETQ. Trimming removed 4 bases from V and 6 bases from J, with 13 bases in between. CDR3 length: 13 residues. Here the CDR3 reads CASSDQGMNGYTF. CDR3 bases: TGCGCCAGCAGCGACCAGGGGATGAATGGCTACACCTTC.

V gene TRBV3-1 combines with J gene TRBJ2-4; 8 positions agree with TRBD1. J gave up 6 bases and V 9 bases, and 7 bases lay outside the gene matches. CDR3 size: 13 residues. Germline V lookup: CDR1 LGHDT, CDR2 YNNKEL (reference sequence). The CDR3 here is CARPGQGGNIQYF. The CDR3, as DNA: TGTGCCAGGCCCGGACAGGGCGGAAACATTCAGTACTTC. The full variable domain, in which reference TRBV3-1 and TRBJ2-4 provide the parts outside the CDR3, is DTAVSQTPKYLVTQMGNDKSIKCEQNLGHDTMYWYKQDSKKFLKIMFSYNNKELIINETVPNRFSPKSPDKAHLNLHINSLELGDSAVYFCARPGQGGNIQYFGAGTRLSVL.

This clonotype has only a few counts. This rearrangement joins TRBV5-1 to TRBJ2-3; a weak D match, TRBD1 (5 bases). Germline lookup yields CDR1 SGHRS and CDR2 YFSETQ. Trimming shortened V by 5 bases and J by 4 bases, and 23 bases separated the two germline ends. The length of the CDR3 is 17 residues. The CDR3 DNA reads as TGCGCCAGCAGGCCTGCTACCAGGGCTGATACCCCAGATACGCAGTATTTT. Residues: CASRPATRADTPDTQYF.

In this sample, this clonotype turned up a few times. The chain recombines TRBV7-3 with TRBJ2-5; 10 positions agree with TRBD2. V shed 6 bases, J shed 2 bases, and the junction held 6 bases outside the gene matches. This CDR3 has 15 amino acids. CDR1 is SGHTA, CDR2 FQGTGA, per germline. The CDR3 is CASRESGGAQETQYF. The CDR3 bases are TGTGCCAGCAGAGAAAGCGGGGGGGCGCAAGAGACCCAGTACTTC. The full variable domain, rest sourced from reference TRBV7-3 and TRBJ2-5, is GAGVSQTPSNKVTEKGKYVELRCDPISGHTALYWYRQSLGQGPEFLIYFQGTGAADDSGLPNDRFFAVRPEGSVSTLKIQRTERGDSAVYLCASRESGGAQETQYFGPGTRLLVL.

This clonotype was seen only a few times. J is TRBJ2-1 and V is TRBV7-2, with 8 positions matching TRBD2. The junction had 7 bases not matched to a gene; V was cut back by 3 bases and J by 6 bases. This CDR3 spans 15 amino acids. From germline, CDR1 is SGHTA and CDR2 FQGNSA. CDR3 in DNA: TGTGCCAGCAGCTTGGGGGGAGGACTAGCCAATGAGCAGTTCTTC. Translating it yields CASSLGGGLANEQFF.

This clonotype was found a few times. The CDR3 loop reads CASSLGLGHRGYTF. Here the CDR3 DNA reads TGTGCCAGCAGCTTAGGTCTGGGGCATAGGGGCTACACCTTC. The V and J genes are TRBV7-8 and TRBJ1-2; weak D call: TRBD1 (5 bases). V gave up 1 base and J gave up 8 bases, with 14 bases separating them. The CDR3 consists of 14 residues. From germline, CDR1 is SGHVS and CDR2 FQNEAQ.

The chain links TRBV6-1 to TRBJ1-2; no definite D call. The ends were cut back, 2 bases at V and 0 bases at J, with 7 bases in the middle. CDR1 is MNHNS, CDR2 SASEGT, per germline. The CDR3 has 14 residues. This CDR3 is CASSERFSNYGYTF. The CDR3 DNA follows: TGTGCCAGCAGTGAAAGATTCTCTAACTATGGCTACACCTTC.

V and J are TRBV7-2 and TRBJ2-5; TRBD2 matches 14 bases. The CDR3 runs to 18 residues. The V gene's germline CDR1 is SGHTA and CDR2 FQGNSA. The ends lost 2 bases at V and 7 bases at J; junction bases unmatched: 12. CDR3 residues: CASSLMATSGGAPWTQYF. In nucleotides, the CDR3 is TGTGCCAGCAGCTTAATGGCGACTAGCGGGGGGGCGCCTTGGACCCAGTACTTC.

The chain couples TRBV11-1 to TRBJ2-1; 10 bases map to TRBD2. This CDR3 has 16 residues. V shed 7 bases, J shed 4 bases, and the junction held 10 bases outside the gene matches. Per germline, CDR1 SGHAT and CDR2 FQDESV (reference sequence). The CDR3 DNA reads TGTGCCAGCATCCGAACTAGCGGGGAAATTTACAATGAGCAGTTCTTC. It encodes CASIRTSGEIYNEQFF.

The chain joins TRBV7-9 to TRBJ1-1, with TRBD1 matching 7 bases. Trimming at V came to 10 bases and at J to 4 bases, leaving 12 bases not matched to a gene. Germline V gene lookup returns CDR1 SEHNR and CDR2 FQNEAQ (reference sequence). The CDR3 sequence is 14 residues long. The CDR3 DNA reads TGTGCCACTATCGACAGGGTCCGCGGCACTGAAGCTTTCTTT. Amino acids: CATIDRVRGTEAFF.

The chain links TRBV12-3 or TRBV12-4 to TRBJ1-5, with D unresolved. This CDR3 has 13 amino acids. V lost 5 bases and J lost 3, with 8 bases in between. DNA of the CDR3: TGTGCCAGCAGTATGAGGGACAATCAGCCCCAGCATTTT. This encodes CASSMRDNQPQHF.

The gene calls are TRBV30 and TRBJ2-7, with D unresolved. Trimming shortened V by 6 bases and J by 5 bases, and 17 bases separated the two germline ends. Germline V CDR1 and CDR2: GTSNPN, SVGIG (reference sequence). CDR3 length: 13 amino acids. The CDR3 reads CACSISTYHEQYF. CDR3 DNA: TGTGCCTGTAGTATTTCCACTTACCACGAGCAGTACTTC.

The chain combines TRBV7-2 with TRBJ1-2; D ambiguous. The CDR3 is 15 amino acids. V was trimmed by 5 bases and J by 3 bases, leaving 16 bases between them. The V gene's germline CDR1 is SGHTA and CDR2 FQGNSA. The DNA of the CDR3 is TGTGCCAGCAGCCCCCGGGCGGGGAATGACTATGGCTACACCTTC. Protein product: CASSPRAGNDYGYTF.

Here the CDR3 DNA reads TGCGCCAGCAGCAGGACAGGGGTCGCTGAAGCTTTCTTT. It encodes CASSRTGVAEAFF. This sequence joins TRBV5-1 and TRBJ1-1; 9 positions match TRBD1. After removal of 4 bases from V and 6 bases from J, the junction contained 4 bases not matched to a gene. Germline V gene sequence: CDR1 SGHRS, CDR2 YFSETQ. The CDR3 is 13 amino acids.

The CDR3 DNA reads as TGTGCCAGCTCAGTCTCTAAGGCCTACGAGCAGTACGTC. Encoded protein: CASSVSKAYEQYV. V usage is TRBV18 and J usage is TRBJ2-7; D not resolved. Trimming took 5 bases from V and 2 from J, leaving 10 bases between them. The CDR3 length is 13 residues. The germline V gene encodes CDR1 KGHSH and CDR2 LQKENI.

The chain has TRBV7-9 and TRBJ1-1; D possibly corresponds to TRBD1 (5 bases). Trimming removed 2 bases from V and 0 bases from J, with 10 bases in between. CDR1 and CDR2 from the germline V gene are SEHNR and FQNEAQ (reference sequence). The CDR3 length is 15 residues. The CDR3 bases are TGTGCCAGCAGCTTATTAACAGGCATGAACACTGAAGCTTTCTTT. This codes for CASSLLTGMNTEAFF. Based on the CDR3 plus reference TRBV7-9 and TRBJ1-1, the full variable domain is DTGVSQNPRHKITKRGQNVTFRCDPISEHNRLYWYRQTLGQGPEFLTYFQNEAQLEKSRLLSDRFSAERPKGSFSTLEIQRTEQGDSAMYLCASSLLTGMNTEAFFGQGTRLTVV.